This TCR beta chain was captured in a study of cytomegalovirus exposure and HLA in healthy donors (dated by TCRdb to about 2017). About the investigation overall: According to an earlier analysis of around 600 of the donors, 150 million to 200 million T cells yielded 117 million unique TCR beta sequences and roughly 280 Gb of sequence data. The study profiled the T cell repertoires of around 700 subjects by immunosequencing and related them to cytomegalovirus serostatus. Roughly 5 DR-DQ haplotypes were treated as single units for association and clustering because of strong linkage in the cohort. Along with the approximately 600-subject first cohort, a separate validation cohort of over 90 different subjects was used. To study patterns of TCR occurrence, a later analysis re-analyzed previously published TCR beta repertoires from under 750 donors and added high-resolution HLA genotyping. The aim of the study was to test whether cataloging public T cell receptors could identify signatures of past pathogen exposure. The study combined high-throughput TCR immunosequencing, statistical association of individual TCRs with disease status, and machine learning to predict cytomegalovirus infection status. A later genetic analysis used genome-wide SNP genotypes for about 60% of the roughly 700 donors, treating that subset as a discovery cohort. Donor age, sex, ethnicity and CMV serostatus were compiled together with the repertoire data. Among about 400 genotyped donors of the cohort, an average of roughly 230,000 unique TCR beta nucleotide sequences was sequenced per donor, of which about 18% were non-productive. Rather than drawing on any new phenotypic data, the later analysis identified candidate immune exposures from TCR beta sequences and the way those sequences occurred across donors. Every discovery cohort repertoire had been produced on one sequencing platform. The number of donors typed differed by locus, with 629-630 for A, B, C, DRB1 and DQB1, more than 500 for DQA1, some 570 for DPA1, and approximately 470 for DPB1. An early release that covered roughly 600 HLA-typed donors contained around 300 gigabases of sequencing data and approximately 85 million unique TCR sequences. HLA typing included class I and class II loci at four-digit resolution. An earlier analysis of 450 to 750 of the donors used high-throughput TCR beta sequencing to judge whether each TCR beta V gene segment behaved as functional or pseudogenic. Of the approximately 400 genotyped donors, 75% to 85% were placed in the genetic ancestry cluster associated with self-reported Caucasian donors. Study-wide findings and limitations: Some IMGT-functional V segments, including TRBV6-2 and TRBV6-3, could not be told apart with the 87-base-pair reads, so those segments were excluded. The presence/absence analyses assumed that sequencing depth was roughly uniform across donors, and that assumption may not be true. In a later analysis, TCR association rates were found to vary across HLA loci, with the most associated TCRs seen for DRB1 alleles and the fewest for HLA-C alleles. According to the authors, the approach could potentially be generalized to other disease states and immunological phenotypes. This cohort had only TCR beta chains sequenced, and the lack of alpha or paired-chain data limited which features could be detected. Specific HLA alleles were associated with 18,000 or so TCR beta sequences at a false discovery rate of 0.05 in a later analysis. Correlated functional status among segregating V segments might be attributable to linkage disequilibrium, but an unknown experimental factor could not be ruled out. Immune exposure information for the cohort was limited to CMV serostatus. In a later analysis, most CMV-associated TCR beta chains were found to appear HLA-restricted, with HLA associations seemingly driven largely by CMV exposure. Because counts were too low, some 16 rarely observed V segments, including chromosome 9 orphons, were excluded from the earlier analysis of a few hundred of the donors. Most TCR sequences were seen in very few donors, while some public TCRs were found in many individuals. According to a later genetic analysis, donors in an Asian-associated ancestry cluster had fewer N-insertions in productive TCRs than the roughly 670-donor mean. Because some donors lacked HLA typing at each locus, the association tests relied only on the typed subset. In vitro tests confirmed that a few of the cytomegalovirus-associated TCR beta chains recognize cytomegalovirus antigens. A later analysis found that HLA-associated TCR beta chains were more clonally expanded and had lower generation probabilities than equally common non-associated chains. Broadly in line with IMGT annotations, most TCR beta V segments showed up in productive rearrangements about 87% or about 30% of the time in an earlier analysis of roughly 590 of the donors. The classifier was reported to diagnose cytomegalovirus status with high specificity and sensitivity in both the original and validation cohorts. A further reported finding was that TCR beta sequences accurately predicted the HLA-A and HLA-B alleles for most subjects in the first cohort. The study listed 150 to 200 TCR beta chains as associated with cytomegalovirus. When HLA alleles, especially DR and DQ, strongly co-occurred, attributing TCR associations to individual alleles was difficult. V-gene and J-gene trimming of TCR beta chains was associated with a missense DCLRE1C variant in a later genetic analysis, and the association was replicated in an independent cohort. In a later analysis, several top co-occurrence clusters were reported to appear linked to parvovirus B19, influenza, CMV and Epstein-Barr virus. A cluster of highly shared sequence variants was judged likely to represent a technical artifact of the sequencing pipeline.

The cohort consisted of hundreds of healthy bone marrow donors. At the time of sampling, all cohort members were nominally healthy, though unrecorded immune exposures were likely present. The donor was CMV seronegative and was included in the group of several hundred seronegative cohort members. Each donor provided a peripheral blood sample, and peripheral blood mononuclear cells were used for TCR beta sequencing. The Qiagen DNeasy Blood Extraction Kit was used to extract genomic DNA from the blood cell samples. Concerning this clone: It has no known antigen specificity. Within one base of it there is no much larger clone, and no base qualities were kept. This CDR3 is also generated by other DNA sequences in the sample.

The protocol used for the library was the immunoSEQ multiplex PCR assay. The multiplex PCR relied on a mix of 60 forward primers for TCR Vbeta segments and 13 reverse primers for TCR Jbeta segments. Amplification of the CDR3 region of rearranged TCR beta genes was performed with a multiplex PCR assay on genomic DNA. The Illumina HiSeq System was used to sequence the amplified TCR beta libraries as 87-base-pair reads. On the study's bioinformatics: Across the 600 to 700 repertoires, a later analysis counted approximately 83 million unique TCR beta chains, roughly 11 million of which were shared by at least two donors. A nearest-neighbor algorithm error-corrected the raw reads and collapsed the reads into unique sequences, merging closely related sequences to remove PCR and sequencing errors. V, D and J gene segments were assigned by aligning CDR3 sequences to IMGT reference sequences. For a sequence to be retained, a match of at least six nucleotides was required to both a V gene segment and a J gene segment. A rearrangement was called productive if the CDR3 had no stop codons and remained in frame with V and J, and every other rearrangement was called non-productive. Following IMGT convention, CDR3 was defined as the stretch from the second conserved V-encoded cysteine up to the conserved J-encoded phenylalanine. Sequences without an unambiguous match to a single V gene segment were excluded from the earlier analysis of almost 600 of the donors. In an earlier analysis of several hundred of the donors, a V segment was called functional when productive rearrangements were above 56.7%, and segregating when the standard deviation between donors exceeded 5%. A statistical classification framework was built to diagnose cytomegalovirus status from the catalog of TCR beta chain sequences. In a later analysis, TCR nucleotide sequences were compared against IMGT/GENE-DB human TR gene sequences so that V and J genes could be assigned. A later analysis assigned CDR3 sequences and most-parsimonious VDJ recombination scenarios with the TCRdist pipeline. In a later analysis, every TCR beta chain was defined by the combination of its CDR3 amino acid sequence and its V-gene family, and reads without a unique V-gene family were dropped. A later analysis removed over 500 highly shared, low-generation-probability nucleotide sequences to deal with suspected cross-contamination and a sequencing artifact. A later analysis calculated a clonal expansion index for each public chain from normalized within-repertoire ranks of inferred template counts. In a later analysis, generation probabilities were computed with a VDJ recombination model fitted to out-of-frame rearrangements, and the resulting probabilities were checked against IGoR. Hypergeometric tests were used in a later analysis to score TCR-TCR, TCR-HLA and TCR-CMV co-occurrence, with a repertoire-size bias correction applied to the TCR pairs. To estimate false discovery rates, a later analysis permuted the HLA or CMV assignments 20 times. In a later analysis, co-occurring TCRs were grouped with DBSCAN, and TCRdist sequence similarity was added when clustering was performed within HLA-allele-positive subsets. Repertoires with fewer than 30,000 or more than 120,000 public chains, plus five repertoires with anomalous nucleotide sharing, were excluded from co-occurrence clustering. TCRdb took over this immuneACCESS table, retaining in-frame rearrangements with V and J assigned. Such tables are incomplete; in checked studies, under half of the missing clones stem from an unresolved V gene, and the remainder is unexplained. V and J calls and clone size follow that table, whereas D and trimming were derived from the DNA. Here the sample has fewer than 250,000 clones; roughly 79% occur a single time. The top ten hold about 1.6% of the sample.

Including the terminal cysteine and phenylalanine, the CDR3 comprises 14 residues. Only the CDR3 portion is preserved as DNA: 42 bases, with reading frame beginning at the first base. V loses 7 bases, J loses 3 bases, and the germline ends lie 16 bases apart. CDR1 and CDR2, per the germline V gene, are WSHSY and SAAADI. The V and J genes are TRBV10-2 and TRBJ2-7, and the D gene may be TRBD2, 7 bases matching. The receptor's source is a woman aged 18 to 35 in good health and CMV-seronegative. The sequenced material came from PBMCs. The CDR3 here reads CASIRGGGHYEQYF. The nucleotides read TGCGCCAGCATAAGAGGGGGGGGGCACTACGAGCAGTACTTC.